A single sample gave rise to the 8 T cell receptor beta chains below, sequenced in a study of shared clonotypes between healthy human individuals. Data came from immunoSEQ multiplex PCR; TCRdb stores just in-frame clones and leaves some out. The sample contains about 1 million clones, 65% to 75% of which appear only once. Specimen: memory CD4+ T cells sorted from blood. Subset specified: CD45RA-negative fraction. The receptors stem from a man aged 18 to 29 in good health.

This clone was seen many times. This CDR3 reads CASSQSLISGELFF. In DNA form, the CDR3 reads TGTGCCAGCAGCCAGTCTTTGATCTCCGGGGAGCTGTTTTTT. The chain couples TRBV14 to TRBJ2-2; D is ambiguous. Trimming pared 3 bases from V and 6 bases from J, leaving 11 bases between. The germline V gene encodes CDR1 SGHDN and CDR2 FVKESK. The CDR3 is 14 residues long.

CDR3 nucleotide sequence: TGTGCCAGCAGCTACGACGGGACAGGGGGTTCTGGCTACACCTTC. Translated: CASSYDGTGGSGYTF. The chain couples TRBV5-4 to TRBJ1-2; 11 nucleotides agree with TRBD1. J lost 7 bases, V lost 3 bases, and 8 bases had no gene match. The CDR3 is 15 amino acids. Germline CDR1 reads SGHNT; CDR2 reads YYREEE (reference sequence).

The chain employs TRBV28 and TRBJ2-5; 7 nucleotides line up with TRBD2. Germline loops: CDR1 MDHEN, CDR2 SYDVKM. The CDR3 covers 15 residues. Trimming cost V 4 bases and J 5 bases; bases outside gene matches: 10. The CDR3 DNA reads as TGTGCCAGCAGTTCCGGCGGGGGTGACTGGGAGACCCAGTACTTC. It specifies CASSSGGGDWETQYF.

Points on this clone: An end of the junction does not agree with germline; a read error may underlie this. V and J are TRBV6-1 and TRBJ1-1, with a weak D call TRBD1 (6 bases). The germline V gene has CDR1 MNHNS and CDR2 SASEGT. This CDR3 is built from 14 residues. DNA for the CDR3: TGTGCCAGCAGGGAAGGACAGTGGAACACTGAAGCTTTCTTT. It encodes CASREGQWNTEAFF.

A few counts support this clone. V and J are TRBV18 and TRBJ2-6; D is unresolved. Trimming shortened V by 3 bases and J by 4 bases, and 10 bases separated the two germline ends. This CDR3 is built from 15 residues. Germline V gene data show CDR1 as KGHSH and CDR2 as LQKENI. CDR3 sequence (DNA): TGTGCCAGCTCACCTGGTTCAGCGGGGGCCAACGTCCTGACTTTC. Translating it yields CASSPGSAGANVLTF.

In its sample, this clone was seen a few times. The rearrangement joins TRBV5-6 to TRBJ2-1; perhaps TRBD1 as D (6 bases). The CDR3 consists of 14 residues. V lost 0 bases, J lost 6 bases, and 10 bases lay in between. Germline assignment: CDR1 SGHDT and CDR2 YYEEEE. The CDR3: CASSLGQASNEQFF. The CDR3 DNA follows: TGTGCCAGCAGCTTGGGACAGGCTAGCAATGAGCAGTTCTTC.

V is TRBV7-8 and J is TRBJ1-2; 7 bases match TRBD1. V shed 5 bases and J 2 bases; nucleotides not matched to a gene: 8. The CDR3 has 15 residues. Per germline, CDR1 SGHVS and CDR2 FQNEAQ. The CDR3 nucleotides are TGTGCCAGCAGCCCGTCGGCGGGACAGAACTATGGCTACACCTTC. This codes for CASSPSAGQNYGYTF.

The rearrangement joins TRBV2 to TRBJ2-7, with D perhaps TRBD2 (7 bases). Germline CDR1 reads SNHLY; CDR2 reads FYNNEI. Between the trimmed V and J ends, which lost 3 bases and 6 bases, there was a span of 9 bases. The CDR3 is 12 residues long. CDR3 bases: TGTGCCAGCAGTGAGGGAGGGGGCGAGCAGTACTTC. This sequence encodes CASSEGGGEQYF.